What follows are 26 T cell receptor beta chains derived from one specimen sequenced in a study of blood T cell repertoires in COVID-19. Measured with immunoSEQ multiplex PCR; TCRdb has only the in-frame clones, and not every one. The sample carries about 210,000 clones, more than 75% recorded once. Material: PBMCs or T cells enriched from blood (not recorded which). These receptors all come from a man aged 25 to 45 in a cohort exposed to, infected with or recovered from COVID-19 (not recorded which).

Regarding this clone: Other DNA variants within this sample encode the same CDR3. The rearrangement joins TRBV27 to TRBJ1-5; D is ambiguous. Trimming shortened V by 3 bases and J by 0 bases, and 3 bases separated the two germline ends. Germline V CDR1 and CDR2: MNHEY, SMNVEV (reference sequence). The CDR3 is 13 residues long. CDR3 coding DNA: TGTGCCAGCAGTTTTTATAGCAATCAGCCCCAGCATTTT. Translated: CASSFYSNQPQHF.

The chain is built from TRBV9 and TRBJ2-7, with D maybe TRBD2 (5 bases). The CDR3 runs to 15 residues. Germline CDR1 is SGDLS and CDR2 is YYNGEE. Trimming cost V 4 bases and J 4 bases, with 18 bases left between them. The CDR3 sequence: CASSPRTKSGYEQYF. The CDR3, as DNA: TGTGCCAGCAGCCCTCGGACCAAATCGGGGTACGAGCAGTACTTC.

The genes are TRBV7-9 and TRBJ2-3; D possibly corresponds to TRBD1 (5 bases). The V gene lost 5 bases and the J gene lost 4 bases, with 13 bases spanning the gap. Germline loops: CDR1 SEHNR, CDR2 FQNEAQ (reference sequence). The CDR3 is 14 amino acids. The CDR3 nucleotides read TGTGCCAGCAGCCGAGCCTTGACAGCAGATACGCAGTATTTT. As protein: CASSRALTADTQYF.

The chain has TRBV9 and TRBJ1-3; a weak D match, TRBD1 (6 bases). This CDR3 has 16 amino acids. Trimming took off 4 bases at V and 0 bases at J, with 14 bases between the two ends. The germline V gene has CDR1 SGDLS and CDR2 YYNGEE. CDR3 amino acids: CASSPPGQLSGNTIYF. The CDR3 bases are TGTGCCAGCAGCCCCCCCGGACAGCTCTCTGGAAACACCATATATTTT.

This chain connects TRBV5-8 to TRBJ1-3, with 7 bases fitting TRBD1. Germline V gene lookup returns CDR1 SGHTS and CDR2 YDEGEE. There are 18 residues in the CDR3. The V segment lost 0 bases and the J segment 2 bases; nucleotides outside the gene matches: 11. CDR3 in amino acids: CASSLGRGTDFTGNTIYF. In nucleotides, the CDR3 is TGTGCCAGCAGCTTGGGCAGGGGGACGGACTTCACTGGAAACACCATATATTTT.

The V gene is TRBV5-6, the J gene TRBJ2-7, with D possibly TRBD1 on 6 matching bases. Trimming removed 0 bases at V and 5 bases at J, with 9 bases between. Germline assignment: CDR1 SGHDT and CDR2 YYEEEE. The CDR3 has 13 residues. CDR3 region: CASSLAGQNEQYF. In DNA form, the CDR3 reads TGTGCCAGCAGCTTGGCCGGACAGAACGAGCAGTACTTC.

The CDR3 coding sequence is TGTGCCAGCAGCTTCGGTCCCTACGAGCAGTACTTC. Translation: CASSFGPYEQYF. J is TRBJ2-7 and V is TRBV5-8; D unclear. This CDR3 has 12 residues. The germline V gene encodes CDR1 SGHTS and CDR2 YDEGEE. V shed 2 bases and J shed 2 bases, with 5 bases lying between them.

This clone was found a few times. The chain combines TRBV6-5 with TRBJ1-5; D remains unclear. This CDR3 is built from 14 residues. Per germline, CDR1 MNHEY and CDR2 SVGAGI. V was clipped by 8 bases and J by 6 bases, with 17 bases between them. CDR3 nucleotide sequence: TGTGCCAGCTTCCGCGGAGATAGTAGTCAGCCCCAGCATTTT. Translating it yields CASFRGDSSQPQHF.

CDR3 in amino acids: CASRPQGNTEAFF. CDR3 DNA: TGTGCCAGCAGACCACAGGGGAACACTGAAGCTTTCTTT. The chain is built from TRBV28 and TRBJ1-1, with D possibly TRBD1 on 6 matching bases. The V gene's germline CDR1 is MDHEN and CDR2 SYDVKM. Deletions cut 6 bases from V and 1 base from J, with 9 bases between. This CDR3 region has 13 residues.

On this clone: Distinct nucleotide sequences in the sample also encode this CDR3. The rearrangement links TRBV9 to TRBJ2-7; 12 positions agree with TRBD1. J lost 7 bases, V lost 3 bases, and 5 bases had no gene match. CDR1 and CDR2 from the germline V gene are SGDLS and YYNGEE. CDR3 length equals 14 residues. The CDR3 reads CASSAGQGAGEQYF. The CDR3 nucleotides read TGTGCCAGCAGCGCGGGACAGGGGGCTGGTGAGCAGTACTTC.

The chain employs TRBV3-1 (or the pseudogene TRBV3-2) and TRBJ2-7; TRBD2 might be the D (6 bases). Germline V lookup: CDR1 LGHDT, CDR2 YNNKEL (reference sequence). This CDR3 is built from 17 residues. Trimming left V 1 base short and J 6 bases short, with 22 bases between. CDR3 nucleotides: TGTGCCAGCAGCCAAGGGGGGGTCAGGGTGCCTTCGGGCGAGCAGTACTTC. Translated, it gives CASSQGGVRVPSGEQYF.

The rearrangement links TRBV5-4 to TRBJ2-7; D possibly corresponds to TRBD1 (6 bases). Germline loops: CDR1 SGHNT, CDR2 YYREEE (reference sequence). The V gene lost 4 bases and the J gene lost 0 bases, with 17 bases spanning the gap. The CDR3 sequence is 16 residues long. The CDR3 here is CASSVVGGTGSYEQYF. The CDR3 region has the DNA TGTGCCAGCAGCGTGGTTGGGGGCACCGGCTCCTACGAGCAGTACTTC.

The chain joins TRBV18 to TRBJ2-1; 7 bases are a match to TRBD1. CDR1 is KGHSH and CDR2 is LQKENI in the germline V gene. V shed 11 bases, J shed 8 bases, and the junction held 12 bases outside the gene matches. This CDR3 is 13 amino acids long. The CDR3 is CAGATGQYDEQFF. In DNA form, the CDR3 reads TGTGCCGGAGCGACAGGGCAGTACGATGAGCAGTTCTTC.

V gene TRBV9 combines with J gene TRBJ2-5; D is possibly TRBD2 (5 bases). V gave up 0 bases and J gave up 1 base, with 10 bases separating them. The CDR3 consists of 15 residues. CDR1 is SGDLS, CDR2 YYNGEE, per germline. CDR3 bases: TGTGCCAGCAGCGTAGAAGCTAGCCGCCAAGAGACCCAGTACTTC. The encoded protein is CASSVEASRQETQYF. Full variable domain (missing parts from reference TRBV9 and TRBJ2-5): DSGVTQTPKHLITATGQRVTLRCSPRSGDLSVYWYQQSLDQGLQFLIQYYNGEERAKGNILERFSAQQFPDLHSELNLSSLELGDSALYFCASSVEASRQETQYFGPGTRLLVL.

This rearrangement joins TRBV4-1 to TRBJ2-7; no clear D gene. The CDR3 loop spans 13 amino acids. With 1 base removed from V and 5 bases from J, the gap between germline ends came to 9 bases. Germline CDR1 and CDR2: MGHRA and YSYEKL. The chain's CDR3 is CASSQVQHDEQYF. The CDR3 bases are TGCGCCAGCAGCCAAGTTCAACACGACGAGCAGTACTTC.

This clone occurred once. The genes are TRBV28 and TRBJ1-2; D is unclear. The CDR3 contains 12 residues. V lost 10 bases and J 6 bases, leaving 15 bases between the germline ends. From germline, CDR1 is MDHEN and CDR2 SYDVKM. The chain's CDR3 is CAIQRSIDGYTF. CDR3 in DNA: TGTGCCATCCAGCGGTCCATCGATGGCTACACCTTC.

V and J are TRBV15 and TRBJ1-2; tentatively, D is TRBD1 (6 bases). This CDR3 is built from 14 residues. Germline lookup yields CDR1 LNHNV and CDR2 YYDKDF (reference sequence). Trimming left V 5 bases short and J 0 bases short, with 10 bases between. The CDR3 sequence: CATSSGQTNYGYTF. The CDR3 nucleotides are TGTGCCACCAGCTCAGGACAGACTAACTATGGCTACACCTTC.

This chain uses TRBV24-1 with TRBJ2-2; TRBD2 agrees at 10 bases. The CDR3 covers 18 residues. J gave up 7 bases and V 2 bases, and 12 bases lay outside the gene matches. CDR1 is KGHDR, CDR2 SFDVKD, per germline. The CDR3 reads CATSDSHLAGVAHGELFF. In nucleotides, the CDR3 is TGTGCCACCAGTGATTCGCATCTAGCGGGAGTCGCTCACGGGGAGCTGTTTTTT.

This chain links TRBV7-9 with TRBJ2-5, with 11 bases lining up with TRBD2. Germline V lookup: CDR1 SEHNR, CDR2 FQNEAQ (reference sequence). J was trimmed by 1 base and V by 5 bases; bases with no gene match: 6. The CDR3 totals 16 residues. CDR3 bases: TGTGCCAGCAGCACTGGGACTAGCGGATCCCAAGAGACCCAGTACTTC. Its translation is CASSTGTSGSQETQYF.

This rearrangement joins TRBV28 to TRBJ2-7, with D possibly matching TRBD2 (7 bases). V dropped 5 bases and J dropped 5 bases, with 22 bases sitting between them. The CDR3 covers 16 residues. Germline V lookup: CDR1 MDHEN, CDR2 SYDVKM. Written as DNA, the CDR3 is TGTGCCAGCAGTACAACAGGGAGCGGGACTCCCAACGAGCAGTACTTC. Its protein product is CASSTTGSGTPNEQYF. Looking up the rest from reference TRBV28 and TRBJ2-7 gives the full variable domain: DVKVTQSSRYLVKRTGEKVFLECVQDMDHENMFWYRQDPGLGLRLIYFSYDVKMKEKGDIPEGYSVSREKKERFSLILESASTNQTSMYLCASSTTGSGTPNEQYFGPGTRLTVT.

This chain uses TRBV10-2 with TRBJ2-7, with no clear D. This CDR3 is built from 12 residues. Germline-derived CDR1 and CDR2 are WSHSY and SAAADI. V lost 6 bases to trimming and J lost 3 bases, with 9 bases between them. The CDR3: CASSPGLYEQYF. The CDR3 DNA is TGCGCCAGCAGCCCTGGCCTCTACGAGCAGTACTTC.

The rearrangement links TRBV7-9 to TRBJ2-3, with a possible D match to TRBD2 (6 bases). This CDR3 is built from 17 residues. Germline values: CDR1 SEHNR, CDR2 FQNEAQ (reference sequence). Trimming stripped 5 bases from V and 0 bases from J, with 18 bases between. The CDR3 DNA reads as TGTGCCAGCAGCAACCGTTGGGAGGAGTCTAGCACAGATACGCAGTATTTT. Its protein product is CASSNRWEESSTDTQYF. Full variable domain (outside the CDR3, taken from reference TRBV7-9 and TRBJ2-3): DTGVSQNPRHKITKRGQNVTFRCDPISEHNRLYWYRQTLGQGPEFLTYFQNEAQLEKSRLLSDRFSAERPKGSFSTLEIQRTEQGDSAMYLCASSNRWEESSTDTQYFGPGTRLTVL.

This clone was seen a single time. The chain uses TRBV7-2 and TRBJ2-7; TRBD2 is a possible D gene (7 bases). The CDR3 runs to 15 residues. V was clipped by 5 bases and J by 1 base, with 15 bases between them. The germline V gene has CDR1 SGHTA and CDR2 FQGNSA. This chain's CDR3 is CASSAIGRGSYEQYF. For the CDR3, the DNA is TGTGCCAGCAGCGCTATAGGGAGGGGGTCCTACGAGCAGTACTTC.

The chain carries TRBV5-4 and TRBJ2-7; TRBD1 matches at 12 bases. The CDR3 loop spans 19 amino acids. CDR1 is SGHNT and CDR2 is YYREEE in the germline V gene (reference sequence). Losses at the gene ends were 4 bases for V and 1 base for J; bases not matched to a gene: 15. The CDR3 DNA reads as TGTGCCAGCAGCGTTGTAAGAGGGACAGGGGGCCGTCTGTCCTACGAGCAGTACTTC. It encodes CASSVVRGTGGRLSYEQYF.

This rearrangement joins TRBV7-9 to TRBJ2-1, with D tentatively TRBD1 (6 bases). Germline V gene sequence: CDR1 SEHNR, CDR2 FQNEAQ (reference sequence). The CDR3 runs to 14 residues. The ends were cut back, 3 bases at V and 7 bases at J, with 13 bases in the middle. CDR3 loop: CASSFSQGLNEQFF. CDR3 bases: TGTGCCAGCAGCTTCAGTCAGGGGCTAAATGAGCAGTTCTTC.

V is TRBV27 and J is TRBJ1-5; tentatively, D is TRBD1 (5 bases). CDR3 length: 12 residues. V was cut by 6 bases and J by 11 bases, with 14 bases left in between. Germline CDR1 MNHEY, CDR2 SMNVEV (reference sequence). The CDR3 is CASRNLGGAQHF. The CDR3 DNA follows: TGTGCCAGCAGAAACCTGGGGGGGGCCCAGCATTTT.